What follows are 13 T cell receptor beta chains derived from one specimen sequenced in a study of immune evolution from preneoplasia to lung adenocarcinoma. Only in-frame clones appear in the TCRdb table, and some are missing; sequencing was by immunoSEQ multiplex PCR. This repertoire shows roughly 5,300 clones, around three quarters found once; its top ten account for 6.5% to 8.5%. The sequenced sample consisted of FFPE lung adenocarcinoma in situ tissue. The source is a person aged 55-85 years with lung adenocarcinoma.

V usage is TRBV11-2 and J usage is TRBJ1-1; D remains ambiguous. Germline CDR1 reads SGHAT; CDR2 reads FQNNGV. The germline V and J ends were trimmed by 3 bases and 11 bases, with 10 bases remaining between them. The CDR3 covers 11 residues. CDR3 sequence reads: CASSFGSLAFF. Written as DNA, the CDR3 is TGTGCCAGCAGCTTCGGGTCGCTCGCTTTCTTT.

The gene calls are TRBV28 and TRBJ2-5, with D possibly being TRBD1 (6 bases). V was pared by 8 bases and J by 5 bases, with 24 bases between. Per germline, CDR1 MDHEN and CDR2 SYDVKM. The CDR3 sequence is 16 residues long. The CDR3 coding sequence is TGTGCCAGCGATTCATGGGACCCAGGGGATGGGGAGACCCAGTACTTC. As protein: CASDSWDPGDGETQYF.

The gene calls are TRBV6-6 and TRBJ2-7, with unresolved D. V lost 4 bases and J lost 5, with 9 bases in between. This CDR3 region has 12 residues. Germline assignment: CDR1 MNHNY and CDR2 SVGAGI (reference sequence). CDR3 DNA sequence: TGTGCCAGCAGTTTCAGGATCCACGAGCAGTACTTC. As protein: CASSFRIHEQYF.

The chain is built from TRBV6-4 and TRBJ1-1; TRBD1 is a possible D gene (5 bases). Germline V lookup: CDR1 MRHNA, CDR2 SNTAGT. The CDR3 extends over 16 amino acids. Trimming removed 0 bases at V and 6 bases at J, with 17 bases between. The CDR3 nucleotides read TGTGCCAGCAGTGACTCGAGAGAAGGGGCAAACTCTGAAGCTTTCTTT. The encoded protein is CASSDSREGANSEAFF.

The chain employs TRBV5-6 and TRBJ2-3; a weak D match, TRBD2 (5 bases). CDR3 length: 15 residues. The V end was cut by 5 bases, the J end by 4 bases, with 17 bases between. The V gene's germline CDR1 is SGHDT and CDR2 YYEEEE. The CDR3 nucleotides read TGTGCCAGCAGTTACCGTCCGGGGAGTTCAGATACGCAGTATTTT. Amino acids: CASSYRPGSSDTQYF.

The V and J genes are TRBV4-2 and TRBJ2-5, with 8 bases aligning to TRBD1. The trim removed 0 bases at V and 5 bases at J, leaving 5 bases unmatched. The CDR3 runs to 15 residues. The germline CDR1 and CDR2 sequences are LGHNA and YNFKEQ. As DNA, the CDR3 is TGTGCCAGCAGCCAAGACAGGGGGCCAAGGGAGACCCAGTACTTC. Amino acids: CASSQDRGPRETQYF.

V gene TRBV18 combines with J gene TRBJ2-1; 11 nucleotides align to TRBD2. The length of the CDR3 is 16 residues. Trimming cost V 3 bases and J 3 bases; bases outside gene matches: 4. Germline V gene sequence: CDR1 KGHSH, CDR2 LQKENI. The CDR3 DNA sequence: TGTGCCAGCTCACCCCCGCTAGCGGGGGGCTACAATGAGCAGTTCTTC. Translation gives CASSPPLAGGYNEQFF.

This clone qualifies as medium-sized. This sequence joins TRBV18 and TRBJ2-5; no firm D call. The CDR3 contains 13 residues. Germline CDR1 reads KGHSH; CDR2 reads LQKENI. V was shortened by 0 bases and J by 1 base, with 3 bases between the two germline ends. The DNA for the CDR3 is TGTGCCAGCTCACCACCGAGCCAAGAGACCCAGTACTTC. It specifies CASSPPSQETQYF.

This rearrangement joins TRBV5-6 to TRBJ1-2, with D uncertain. CDR3 length: 18 amino acids. Trimming took off 2 bases at V and 5 bases at J, with 25 bases between the two ends. Per germline, CDR1 SGHDT and CDR2 YYEEEE. The CDR3 sequence: CASSLGGSLAEPPYGYTF. The CDR3 DNA reads as TGTGCCAGCAGCTTAGGCGGGTCTTTGGCGGAACCCCCGTATGGCTACACCTTC.

The CDR3 is CASSFGGGTGELFF. The CDR3 region has the DNA TGCGCCAGCAGCTTCGGGGGTGGCACCGGGGAGCTGTTTTTT. The chain employs TRBV5-1 and TRBJ2-2; TRBD2 is a possible D gene (6 bases). Germline CDR1 reads SGHRS; CDR2 reads YFSETQ. This CDR3 comprises 14 residues. Trimming removed 2 bases from V and 4 bases from J, with 9 bases in between.

About this clone: Germline and junction disagree at one end, which may indicate a read error. The chain combines TRBV5-4 with TRBJ2-2, with 8 bases aligning to TRBD1. The CDR3 covers 14 residues. Germline V gene lookup returns CDR1 SGHNT and CDR2 YYREEE (reference sequence). The CDR3 spells CASGPGGDHRGAVF. Written as DNA, the CDR3 is TGTGCCAGTGGCCCAGGGGGCGATCACCGGGGAGCTGTTTTT.

This chain connects TRBV5-1 to TRBJ1-2, with D maybe TRBD1 (5 bases). Germline V gene data show CDR1 as SGHRS and CDR2 as YFSETQ. This CDR3 is built from 18 residues. Trimming stripped 1 base from V and 3 bases from J, with 22 bases between. The CDR3 nucleotides read TGCGCCAGCAGCTTGCCGCGGGAGGCAGGGCTGCTCCACTATGGCTACACCTTC. It codes for CASSLPREAGLLHYGYTF.

This sequence joins TRBV5-5 and TRBJ2-7; possible D gene TRBD1, 6 bases. The CDR3 length is 14 residues. Trimming removed 4 bases at V and 2 bases at J, with 13 bases between. Germline V gene lookup returns CDR1 SGHKS and CDR2 YYEKEE (reference sequence). The CDR3 protein is CASSITGKAYEQYF. The CDR3 bases are TGTGCCAGCAGCATTACAGGGAAAGCCTACGAGCAGTACTTC.